Below are 29 T cell receptor beta chains sequenced from a single sample in a study of OX40 agonist ivuxolimab in advanced cancers. The library relied on the immunoSEQ multiplex PCR assay. Imported from immuneACCESS, the table was reduced by TCRdb to in-frame sequences with V and J called. These copies leave out some clones; in studies compared against another copy, an unresolved V gene accounts for under half, and the cause of the remainder is not known. The sample profile shows roughly 60,000 clones; around 90% of them were found once. The ten largest clonotypes hold 3% to 4% of the sample. The specimen comprised CD4+ or CD8+ T cells sorted from blood, sampled in a trial of the OX40 agonist ivuxolimab. These receptor sequences come from an adult with an advanced solid tumor such as melanoma, head and neck, liver or kidney cancer.

V gene TRBV19 combines with J gene TRBJ2-1, with D tentatively TRBD2 (5 bases). CDR1 LNHDA and CDR2 SQIVND come from the germline V gene (reference sequence). The CDR3 has 15 amino acids. Trimming removed 4 bases from V and 3 bases from J, with 13 bases in between. The CDR3 here is CASSNRLTYYNEQFF. Here the CDR3 DNA reads TGTGCCAGTAGTAACCGACTAACGTACTACAATGAGCAGTTCTTC.

The chain joins TRBV21-1 to TRBJ2-7. TRBV21-1 is a pseudogene. The CDR3 contains 17 residues. DNA for the CDR3: TGTGCCAGCAGCAAAGATGGGGTTTGGGGATACTCCTACGAGCAGTACTTC. This codes for CASSKDGVWGYSYEQYF.

The V and J genes are TRBV27 and TRBJ2-3, with 7 bases aligning to TRBD1. This CDR3 is built from 14 residues. The V segment lost 5 bases and the J segment 4 bases; nucleotides outside the gene matches: 6. Per germline, CDR1 MNHEY and CDR2 SMNVEV (reference sequence). The CDR3 DNA reads as TGTGCCAGCAGTCGACAGACAGGGTCAGATACGCAGTATTTT. Its translation: CASSRQTGSDTQYF.

The sample holds a few counts of this clone. The CDR3 DNA follows: TGTGCCAGCAGCCAACACGGGATGCAAGAGACCCAGTACTTC. Encoded protein: CASSQHGMQETQYF. The chain carries TRBV13 and TRBJ2-5; D is perhaps TRBD2 (5 bases). The CDR3 is made up of 14 amino acids. The V and J ends lost 5 bases and 2 bases respectively, with 12 bases between them. Germline lookup yields CDR1 PRHDT and CDR2 FYEKMQ (reference sequence).

V usage is TRBV25-1 and J usage is TRBJ2-6; TRBD1 agrees at 8 bases. The CDR3 is 17 residues long. The V gene's germline CDR1 is MGHDK and CDR2 SYGVNS. The junction had 7 bases not matched to a gene; V was cut back by 6 bases and J by 0 bases. In DNA, the CDR3 is TGTGCCAGCAGCCCACAGGGGGTACACTCTGGGGCCAACGTCCTGACTTTC. Its protein is CASSPQGVHSGANVLTF.

This chain joins TRBV28 and TRBJ1-3; 8 bases fit TRBD1. The CDR3 has 16 residues. V lost 4 bases and J lost 3; bases outside the gene matches: 8. The germline V gene has CDR1 MDHEN and CDR2 SYDVKM. CDR3 loop: CASSSAPDRVGNTIYF. In nucleotides, the CDR3 is TGTGCCAGCAGTTCCGCCCCGGACAGGGTTGGAAACACCATATATTTT.

The chain couples TRBV7-9 to TRBJ2-7, with TRBD2 matching 12 bases. The V gene end was trimmed by 3 bases and the J gene end by 4 bases; junction bases not matched to a gene: 7. This CDR3 contains 16 residues. Germline lookup yields CDR1 SEHNR and CDR2 FQNEAQ (reference sequence). CDR3 residues: CASSFRLAGEKYEQYF. DNA of the CDR3: TGTGCCAGCAGCTTTCGACTAGCGGGAGAGAAGTACGAGCAGTACTTC.

This clone was observed a few times. The chain combines TRBV6-5 with TRBJ2-1; 7 bases agree with TRBD2. J gave up 5 bases and V 0 bases, and 4 bases lay outside the gene matches. The germline gives CDR1 MNHEY, CDR2 SVGAGI. The CDR3 runs 15 residues. The CDR3 region is CASSYSTSSNNEQFF. The DNA for the CDR3 is TGTGCCAGCAGTTACTCGACTAGCTCTAACAATGAGCAGTTCTTC.

The table lists this clone with a count of one. The V call is TRBV4-3, the J call TRBJ2-3; TRBD1 is a possible D gene (6 bases). The germline V gene encodes CDR1 LGHNA and CDR2 YSLEER. This CDR3 has 15 amino acids. Trimming stripped 3 bases from V and 4 bases from J, with 14 bases between. Here the CDR3 reads CASSHDRFLADTQYF. The CDR3 DNA reads as TGCGCCAGCAGCCACGACAGGTTCTTGGCAGATACGCAGTATTTT.

The chain links TRBV19 to TRBJ1-1, with 8 bases that match TRBD1. The V gene's germline CDR1 is LNHDA and CDR2 SQIVND (reference sequence). The CDR3 covers 14 residues. V dropped 9 bases and J dropped 4; count of bases not matched to a gene: 10. The CDR3 DNA reads TGTGCCAGCAACGACGGACAGGGAGGCACTGAAGCTTTCTTT. Translating gives CASNDGQGGTEAFF.

This clone was seen a single time. The chain joins TRBV4-1 to TRBJ1-1, with a weak D call TRBD1 (5 bases). The CDR3 has 16 residues. V was trimmed by 6 bases and J by 0 bases, leaving 17 bases between them. CDR1 is MGHRA and CDR2 is YSYEKL in the germline V gene. The CDR3 DNA is TGCGCCAGCAGGTCCCAATCCCAGGGTATGAACACTGAAGCTTTCTTT. It translates to CASRSQSQGMNTEAFF.

The chain employs TRBV11-1 and TRBJ2-5; the D is unclear. Trimming removed 2 bases at V and 1 base at J, with 8 bases between. The CDR3 contains 14 residues. Germline CDR1 is SGHAT and CDR2 is FQDESV (reference sequence). The CDR3 sequence: CASSLRGSQETQYF. The CDR3 coding sequence is TGTGCCAGCAGCTTACGCGGCAGCCAAGAGACCCAGTACTTC.

The chain has TRBV7-9 and TRBJ2-1; 7 bases fit TRBD1. The J segment lost 3 bases and the V segment lost 6 bases, leaving 2 bases of the junction unmatched. Germline CDR1 reads SEHNR; CDR2 reads FQNEAQ (reference sequence). This CDR3 comprises 13 residues. In nucleotides, the CDR3 is TGTGCCAGCAGTCCAGGGGGCTACAATGAGCAGTTCTTC. Its translation is CASSPGGYNEQFF.

This clone showed up just once. The V gene is TRBV10-3, the J gene TRBJ1-5; the D gene is possibly TRBD1 (5 bases). The germline gives CDR1 ENHRY, CDR2 SYGVKD. Trimming stripped 3 bases from V and 4 bases from J, with 10 bases between. This CDR3 comprises 14 residues. In DNA form, the CDR3 reads TGTGCCATCAGTGAACCGACAGTTAATCAGCCCCAGCATTTT. Translating it yields CAISEPTVNQPQHF.

The chain employs TRBV7-4 and TRBJ1-5; 10 bases line up with TRBD1. After removal of 1 base from V and 4 bases from J, the junction contained 10 bases not matched to a gene. The CDR3 has 18 residues. Germline CDR1 SGHVT, CDR2 SQSDAQ. The CDR3 loop reads CASSLVLGTGVGNQPQHF. The CDR3 nucleotides are TGTGCCAGCAGCTTAGTTCTGGGGACAGGGGTCGGTAATCAGCCCCAGCATTTT. Full variable domain (outside the CDR3, taken from reference TRBV7-4 and TRBJ1-5): GAGVSQSPRYKVAKRGRDVALRCDSISGHVTLYWYRQTLGQGSEVLTYSQSDAQRDKSGRPSGRFSAERPERSVSTLKIQRTEQGDSAVYLCASSLVLGTGVGNQPQHFGDGTRLSIL.

The CDR3 bases are TGTGCCAGCAGCTTAGTTCGGGGGGACTCCTACGAGCAGTACTTC. This translates into CASSLVRGDSYEQYF. The genes are TRBV7-9 and TRBJ2-7; 7 bases line up with TRBD2. The V and J ends lost 1 base and 0 bases, in that order; junction bases with no gene match: 3. Germline V lookup: CDR1 SEHNR, CDR2 FQNEAQ (reference sequence). The CDR3 spans 15 residues.

V usage is TRBV28 and J usage is TRBJ2-4, with D perhaps assigned TRBD1 or TRBD2 (7 bases each). V lost 7 bases and J 6 bases, leaving 13 bases between the germline ends. This CDR3 is 13 amino acids long. Germline CDR1 is MDHEN and CDR2 is SYDVKM. CDR3 coding DNA: TGTGCCAGCACCCAGGGGGGGTTAAACATTCAGTACTTC. Its protein product is CASTQGGLNIQYF. Drawing the rest from reference TRBV28 and TRBJ2-4, the complete variable domain is DVKVTQSSRYLVKRTGEKVFLECVQDMDHENMFWYRQDPGLGLRLIYFSYDVKMKEKGDIPEGYSVSREKKERFSLILESASTNQTSMYLCASTQGGLNIQYFGAGTRLSVL.

The chain recombines TRBV29-1 with TRBJ2-3; 14 bases match TRBD2. The CDR3 contains 16 residues. Germline V gene sequence: CDR1 SQVTM, CDR2 ANQGSEA. Germline trimming cut 6 bases from V and 0 bases from J; bases unmatched to any gene: 5. CDR3 residues: CSVGLAGDPSTDTQYF. As DNA, the CDR3 is TGCAGCGTGGGACTAGCGGGAGATCCAAGCACAGATACGCAGTATTTT.

The chain is built from TRBV21-1 and TRBJ2-7; the tabulated D call, TRBD2, remains unverified against the DNA. TRBV21-1 corresponds to a pseudogene. This CDR3 comprises 17 residues. CDR3 nucleotide sequence: TGTGCCAGCAGCAACGCCGGAGGACTCCACTATGACTACGAGCAGTACTTC. Its translation: CASSNAGGLHYDYEQYF.

The rearrangement joins TRBV6-1 to TRBJ2-3; 8 nucleotides line up with TRBD1. Germline CDR1 is MNHNS and CDR2 is SASEGT. The CDR3 consists of 14 residues. V lost 3 bases, J lost 7 bases, and 6 bases stayed unmatched. The CDR3 DNA reads as TGTGCCAGCAGTGACGGGACAGGTTTGAATACGCAGTATTTT. It is translated as CASSDGTGLNTQYF.

J is TRBJ2-5 and V is TRBV2; 8 positions match TRBD1. In germline, CDR1 is SNHLY, CDR2 FYNNEI. There are 17 residues in the CDR3. After removal of 1 base from V and 0 bases from J, the junction contained 7 bases not matched to a gene. The CDR3 reads CASSEGRTGRYQETQYF. As DNA, the CDR3 is TGTGCCAGCAGTGAAGGGCGGACAGGGCGGTACCAAGAGACCCAGTACTTC.

This clone has a handful of counts. V and J are TRBV6-6 and TRBJ2-1; no clear D gene. The length of the CDR3 is 12 residues. V was shortened by 7 bases and J by 3 bases, with 7 bases between the two germline ends. Germline values: CDR1 MNHNY, CDR2 SVGAGI (reference sequence). The CDR3 reads CASKADYNEQFF. Written as DNA, the CDR3 is TGTGCCAGCAAAGCTGACTACAATGAGCAGTTCTTC.

V and J are TRBV18 and TRBJ2-1, with D perhaps matching TRBD2 (5 bases). This CDR3 comprises 17 residues. CDR1 is KGHSH, CDR2 LQKENI, per germline. Trimming took off 3 bases at V and 7 bases at J, with 22 bases between the two ends. The CDR3, as DNA: TGTGCCAGCTCACCTCCCCAAGGAGGTGGGCTGGGGAATGAGCAGTTCTTC. This codes for CASSPPQGGGLGNEQFF.

The gene calls are TRBV7-6 and TRBJ2-2; TRBD2 matches 7 bases. The CDR3 sequence is 18 residues long. The V gene end was trimmed by 0 bases and the J gene end by 0 bases; junction bases not matched to a gene: 7. CDR1 SGHVS and CDR2 FNYEAQ come from the germline V gene. The CDR3 bases are TGTGCCAGCAGCTTAGCCCGGGGGGAGGTCGCGAACACCGGGGAGCTGTTTTTT. Protein product: CASSLARGEVANTGELFF.

This clone was seen once. This sequence joins TRBV7-6 and TRBJ2-2, with 10 bases lining up with TRBD2. Germline trimming cut 3 bases from V and 7 bases from J; bases unmatched to any gene: 17. The CDR3 has 19 residues. Per germline, CDR1 SGHVS and CDR2 FNYEAQ. CDR3 bases: TGTGCCAGCAGCTTCCCTGTTGCGCTAGCGGGAGAGCCAGACGGGGAGCTGTTTTTT. This gives the protein CASSFPVALAGEPDGELFF.

This chain links TRBV9 with TRBJ2-7; unclear D gene. The length of the CDR3 is 13 residues. CDR1 is SGDLS and CDR2 is YYNGEE in the germline V gene. V lost 7 bases and J lost 0, with 11 bases in between. The CDR3 loop reads CASSGLSSYEQYF. The CDR3, as DNA: TGTGCCAGCTCGGGCTTAAGCTCCTACGAGCAGTACTTC.

This clone was counted once. This chain joins TRBV28 and TRBJ2-7; D uncertain. V was cut by 3 bases and J by 2 bases, with 8 bases left in between. Germline CDR1 is MDHEN and CDR2 is SYDVKM. The CDR3 extends over 13 amino acids. CDR3 DNA: TGTGCCAGCAGTTTGACACTTACCTACGAGCAGTACTTC. Translating it yields CASSLTLTYEQYF.

V is TRBV6-5 and J is TRBJ2-7, with D perhaps matching TRBD1 (6 bases). V dropped 5 bases and J dropped 2 bases, with 13 bases sitting between them. The germline CDR1 and CDR2 sequences are MNHEY and SVGAGI. The CDR3 sequence is 14 residues long. The CDR3 loop is CASSKRDTAYEQYF. The DNA of the CDR3 is TGTGCCAGCAGTAAACGGGACACAGCCTACGAGCAGTACTTC.

The chain uses TRBV4-2 and TRBJ1-4, with D unclear. With 1 base removed from V and 6 bases from J, the gap between germline ends came to 3 bases. Germline V CDR1 and CDR2: LGHNA, YNFKEQ. CDR3 length: 12 amino acids. CDR3 loop: CASSQGDEKLFF. Here the CDR3 DNA reads TGTGCCAGCAGCCAAGGGGATGAAAAACTGTTTTTT.